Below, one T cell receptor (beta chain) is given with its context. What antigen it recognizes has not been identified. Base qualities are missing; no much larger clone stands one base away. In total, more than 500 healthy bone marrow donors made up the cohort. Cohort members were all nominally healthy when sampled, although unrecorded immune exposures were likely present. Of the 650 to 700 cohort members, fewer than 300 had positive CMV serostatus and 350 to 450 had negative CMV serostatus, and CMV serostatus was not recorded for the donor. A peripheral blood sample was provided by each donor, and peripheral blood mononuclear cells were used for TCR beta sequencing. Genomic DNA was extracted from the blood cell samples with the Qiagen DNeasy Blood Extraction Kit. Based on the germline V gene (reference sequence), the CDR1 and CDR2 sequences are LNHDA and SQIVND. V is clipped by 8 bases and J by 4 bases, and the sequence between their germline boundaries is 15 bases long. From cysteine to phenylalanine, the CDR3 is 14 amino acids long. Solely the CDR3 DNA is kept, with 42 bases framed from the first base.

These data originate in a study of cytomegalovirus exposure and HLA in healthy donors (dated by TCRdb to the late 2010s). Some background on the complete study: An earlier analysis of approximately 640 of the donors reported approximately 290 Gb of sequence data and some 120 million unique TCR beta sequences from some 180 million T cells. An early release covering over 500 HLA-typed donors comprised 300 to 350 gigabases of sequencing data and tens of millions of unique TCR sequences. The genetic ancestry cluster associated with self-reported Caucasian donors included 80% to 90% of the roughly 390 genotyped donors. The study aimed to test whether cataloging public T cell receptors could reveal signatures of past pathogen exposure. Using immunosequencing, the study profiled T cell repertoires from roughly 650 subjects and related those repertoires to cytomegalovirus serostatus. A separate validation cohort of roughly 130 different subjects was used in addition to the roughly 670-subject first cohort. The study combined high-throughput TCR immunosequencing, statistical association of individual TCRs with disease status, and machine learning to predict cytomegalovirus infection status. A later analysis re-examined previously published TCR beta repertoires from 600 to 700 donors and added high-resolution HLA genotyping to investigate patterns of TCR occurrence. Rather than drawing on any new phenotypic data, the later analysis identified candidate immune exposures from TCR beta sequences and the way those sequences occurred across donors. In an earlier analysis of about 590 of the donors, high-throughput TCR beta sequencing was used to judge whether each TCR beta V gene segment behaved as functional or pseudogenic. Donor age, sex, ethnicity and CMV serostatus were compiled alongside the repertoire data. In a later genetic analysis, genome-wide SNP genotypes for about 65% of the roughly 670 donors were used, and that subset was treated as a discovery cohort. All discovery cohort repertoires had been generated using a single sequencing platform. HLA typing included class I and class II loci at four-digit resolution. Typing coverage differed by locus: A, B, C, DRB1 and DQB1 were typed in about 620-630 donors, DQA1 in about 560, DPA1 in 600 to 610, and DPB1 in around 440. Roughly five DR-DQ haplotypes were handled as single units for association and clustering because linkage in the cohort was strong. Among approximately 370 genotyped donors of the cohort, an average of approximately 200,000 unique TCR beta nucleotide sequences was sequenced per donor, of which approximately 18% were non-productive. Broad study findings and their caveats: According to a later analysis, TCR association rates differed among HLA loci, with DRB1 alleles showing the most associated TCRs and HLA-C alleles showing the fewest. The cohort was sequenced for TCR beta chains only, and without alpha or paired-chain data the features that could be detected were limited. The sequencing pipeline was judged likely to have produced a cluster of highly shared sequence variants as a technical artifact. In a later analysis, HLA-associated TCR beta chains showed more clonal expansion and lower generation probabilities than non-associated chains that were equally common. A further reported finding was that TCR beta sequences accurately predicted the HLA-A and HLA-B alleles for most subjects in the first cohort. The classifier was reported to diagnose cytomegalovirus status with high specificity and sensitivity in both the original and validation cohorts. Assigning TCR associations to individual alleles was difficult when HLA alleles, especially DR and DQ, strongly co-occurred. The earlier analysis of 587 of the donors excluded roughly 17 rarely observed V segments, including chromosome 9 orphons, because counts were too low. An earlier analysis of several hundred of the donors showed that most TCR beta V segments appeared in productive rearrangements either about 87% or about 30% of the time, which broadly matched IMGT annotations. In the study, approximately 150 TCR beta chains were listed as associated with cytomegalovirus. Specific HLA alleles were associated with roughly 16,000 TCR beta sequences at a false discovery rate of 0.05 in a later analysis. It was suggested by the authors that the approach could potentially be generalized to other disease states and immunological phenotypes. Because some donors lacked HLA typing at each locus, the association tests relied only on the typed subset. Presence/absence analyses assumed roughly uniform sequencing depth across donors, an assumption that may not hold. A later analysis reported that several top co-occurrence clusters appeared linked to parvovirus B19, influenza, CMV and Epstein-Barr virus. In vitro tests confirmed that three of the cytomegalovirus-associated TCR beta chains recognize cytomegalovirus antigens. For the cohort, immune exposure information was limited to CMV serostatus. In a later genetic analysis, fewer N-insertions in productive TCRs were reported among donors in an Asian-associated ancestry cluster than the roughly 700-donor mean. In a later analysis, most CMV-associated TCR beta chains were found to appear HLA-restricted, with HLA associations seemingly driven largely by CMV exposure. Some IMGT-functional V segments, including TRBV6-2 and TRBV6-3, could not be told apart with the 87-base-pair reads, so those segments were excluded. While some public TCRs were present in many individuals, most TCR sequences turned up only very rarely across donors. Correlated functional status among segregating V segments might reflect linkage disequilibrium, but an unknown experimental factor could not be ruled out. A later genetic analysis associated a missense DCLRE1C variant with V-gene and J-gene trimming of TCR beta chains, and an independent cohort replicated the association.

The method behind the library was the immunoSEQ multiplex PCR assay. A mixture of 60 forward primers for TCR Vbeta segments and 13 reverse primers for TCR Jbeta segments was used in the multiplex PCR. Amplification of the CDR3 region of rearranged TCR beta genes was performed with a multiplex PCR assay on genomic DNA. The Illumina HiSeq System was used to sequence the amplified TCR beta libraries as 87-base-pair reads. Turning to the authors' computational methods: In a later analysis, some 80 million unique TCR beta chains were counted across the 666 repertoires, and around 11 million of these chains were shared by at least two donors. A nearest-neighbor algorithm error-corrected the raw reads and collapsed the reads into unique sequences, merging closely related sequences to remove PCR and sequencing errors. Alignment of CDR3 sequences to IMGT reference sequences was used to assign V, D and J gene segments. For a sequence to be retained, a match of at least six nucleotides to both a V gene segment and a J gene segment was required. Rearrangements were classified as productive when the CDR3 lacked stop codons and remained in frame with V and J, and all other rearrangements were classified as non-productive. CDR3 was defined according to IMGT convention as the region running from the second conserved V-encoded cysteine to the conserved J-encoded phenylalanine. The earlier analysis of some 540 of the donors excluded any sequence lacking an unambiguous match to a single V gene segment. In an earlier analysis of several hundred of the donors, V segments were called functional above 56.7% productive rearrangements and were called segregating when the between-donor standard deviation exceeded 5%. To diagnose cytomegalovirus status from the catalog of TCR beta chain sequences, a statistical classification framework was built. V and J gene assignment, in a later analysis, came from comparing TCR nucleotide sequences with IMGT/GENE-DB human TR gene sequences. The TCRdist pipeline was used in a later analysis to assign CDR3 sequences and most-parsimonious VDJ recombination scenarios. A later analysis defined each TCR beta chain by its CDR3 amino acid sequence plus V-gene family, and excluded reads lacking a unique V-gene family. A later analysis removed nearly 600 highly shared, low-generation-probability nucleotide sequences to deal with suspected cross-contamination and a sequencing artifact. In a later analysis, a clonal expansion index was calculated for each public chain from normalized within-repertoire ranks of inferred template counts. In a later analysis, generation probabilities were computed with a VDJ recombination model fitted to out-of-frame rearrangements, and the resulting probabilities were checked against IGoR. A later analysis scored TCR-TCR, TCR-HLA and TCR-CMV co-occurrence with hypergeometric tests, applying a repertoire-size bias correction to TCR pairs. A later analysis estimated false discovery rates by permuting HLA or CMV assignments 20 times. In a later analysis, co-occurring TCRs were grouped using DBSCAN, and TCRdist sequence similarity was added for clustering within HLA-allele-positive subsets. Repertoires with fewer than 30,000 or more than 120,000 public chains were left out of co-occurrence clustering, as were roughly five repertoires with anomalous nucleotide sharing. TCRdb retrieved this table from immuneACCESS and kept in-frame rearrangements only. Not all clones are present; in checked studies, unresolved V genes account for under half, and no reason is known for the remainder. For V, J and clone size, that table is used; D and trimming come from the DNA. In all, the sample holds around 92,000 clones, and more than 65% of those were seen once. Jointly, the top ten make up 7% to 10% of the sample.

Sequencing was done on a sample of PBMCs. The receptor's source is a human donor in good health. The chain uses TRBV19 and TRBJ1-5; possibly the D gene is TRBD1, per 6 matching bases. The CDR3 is CASGVRGPNQPQHF. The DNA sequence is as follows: TGTGCCAGTGGGGTCAGGGGCCCGAATCAGCCCCAGCATTTT. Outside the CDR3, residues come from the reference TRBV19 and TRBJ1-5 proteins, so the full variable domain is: DGGITQSPKYLFRKEGQNVTLSCEQNLNHDAMYWYRQDPGQGLRLIYYSQIVNDFQKGDIAEGYSVSREKKESFPLTVTSAQKNPTAFYLCASGVRGPNQPQHFGDGTRLSIL.